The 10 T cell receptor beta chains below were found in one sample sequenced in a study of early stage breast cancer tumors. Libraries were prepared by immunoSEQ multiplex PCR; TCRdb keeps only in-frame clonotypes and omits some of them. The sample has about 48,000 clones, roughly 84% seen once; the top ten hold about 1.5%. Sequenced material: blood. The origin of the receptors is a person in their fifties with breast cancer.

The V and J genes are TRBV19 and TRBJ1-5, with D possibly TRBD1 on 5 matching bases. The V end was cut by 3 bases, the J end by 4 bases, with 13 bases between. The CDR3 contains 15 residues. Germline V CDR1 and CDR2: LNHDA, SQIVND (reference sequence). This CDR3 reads CASSIAIGENQPQHF. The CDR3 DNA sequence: TGTGCCAGTAGTATCGCGATAGGGGAGAATCAGCCCCAGCATTTT.

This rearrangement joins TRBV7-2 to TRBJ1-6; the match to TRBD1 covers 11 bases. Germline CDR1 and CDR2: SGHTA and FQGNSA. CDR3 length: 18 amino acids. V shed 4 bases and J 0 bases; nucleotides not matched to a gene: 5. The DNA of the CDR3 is TGTGCCAGCAGCTGGGGACAGGGGGAATCCTCCTATAATTCACCCCTCCACTTT. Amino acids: CASSWGQGESSYNSPLHF.

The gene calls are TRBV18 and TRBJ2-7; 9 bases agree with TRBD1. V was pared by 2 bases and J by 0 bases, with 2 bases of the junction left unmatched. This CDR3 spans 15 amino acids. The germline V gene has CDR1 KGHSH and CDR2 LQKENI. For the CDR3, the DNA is TGTGCCAGCTCACCAGGGACAGGGATCTCCTACGAGCAGTACTTC. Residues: CASSPGTGISYEQYF.

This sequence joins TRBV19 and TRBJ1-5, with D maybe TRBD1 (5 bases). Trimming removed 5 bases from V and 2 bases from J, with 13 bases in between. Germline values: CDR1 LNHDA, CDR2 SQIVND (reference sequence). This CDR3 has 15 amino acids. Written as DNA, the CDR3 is TGTGCCAGTAGTTTCGCCAGGGATGGCAATCAGCCCCAGCATTTT. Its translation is CASSFARDGNQPQHF.

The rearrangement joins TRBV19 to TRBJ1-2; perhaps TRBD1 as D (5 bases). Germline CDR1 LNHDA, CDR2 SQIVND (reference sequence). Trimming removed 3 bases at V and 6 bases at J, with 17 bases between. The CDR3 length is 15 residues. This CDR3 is CASSITGKGTDGYTF. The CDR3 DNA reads TGTGCCAGTAGTATTACGGGGAAGGGGACGGATGGCTACACCTTC.

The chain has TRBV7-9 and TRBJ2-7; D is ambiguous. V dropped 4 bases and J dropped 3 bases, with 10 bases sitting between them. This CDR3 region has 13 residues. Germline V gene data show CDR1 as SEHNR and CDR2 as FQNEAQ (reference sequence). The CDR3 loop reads CASSYDTVYEQYF. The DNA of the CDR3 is TGTGCCAGCAGCTACGACACTGTCTACGAGCAGTACTTC.

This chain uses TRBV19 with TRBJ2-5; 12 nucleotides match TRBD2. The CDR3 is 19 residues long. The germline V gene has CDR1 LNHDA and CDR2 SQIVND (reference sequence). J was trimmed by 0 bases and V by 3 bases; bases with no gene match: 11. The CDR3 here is CASSISGVGTSGYQETQYF. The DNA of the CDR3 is TGTGCCAGTAGTATCAGTGGTGTGGGGACTAGCGGGTACCAAGAGACCCAGTACTTC.

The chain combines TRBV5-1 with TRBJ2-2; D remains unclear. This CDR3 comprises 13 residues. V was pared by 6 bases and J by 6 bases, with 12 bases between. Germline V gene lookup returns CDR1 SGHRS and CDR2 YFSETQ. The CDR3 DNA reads TGCGCCAGCAAGGTCCAGGCTCCCGGGGAGCTGTTTTTT. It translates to CASKVQAPGELFF.

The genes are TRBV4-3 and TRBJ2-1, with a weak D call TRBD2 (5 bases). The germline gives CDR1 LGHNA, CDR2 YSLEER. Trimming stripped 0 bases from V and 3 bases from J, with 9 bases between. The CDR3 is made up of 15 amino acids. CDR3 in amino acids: CASSQDTDYYNEQFF. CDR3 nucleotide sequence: TGCGCCAGCAGCCAAGATACCGACTACTACAATGAGCAGTTCTTC.

CDR3 sequence (DNA): TGTGCCAGCTCAACGGGGACTAGCGGGACTGGAAGCTCCTACGAGCAGTACTTC. As protein: CASSTGTSGTGSSYEQYF. This chain connects TRBV18 to TRBJ2-7, with 13 bases fitting TRBD2. The trim removed 5 bases at V and 0 bases at J, leaving 10 bases unmatched. CDR1 is KGHSH and CDR2 is LQKENI in the germline V gene. The length of the CDR3 is 18 residues.